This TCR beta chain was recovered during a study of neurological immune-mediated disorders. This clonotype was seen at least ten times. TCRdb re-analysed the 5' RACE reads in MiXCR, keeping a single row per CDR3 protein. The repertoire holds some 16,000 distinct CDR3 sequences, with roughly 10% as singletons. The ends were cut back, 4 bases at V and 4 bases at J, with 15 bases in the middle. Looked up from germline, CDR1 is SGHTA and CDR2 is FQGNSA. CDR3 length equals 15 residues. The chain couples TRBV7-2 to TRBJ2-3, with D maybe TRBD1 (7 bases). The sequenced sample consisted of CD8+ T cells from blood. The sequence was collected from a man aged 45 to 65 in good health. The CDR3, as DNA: TGTGCCAGCAGCTCGGGAGTCACAGGGGCAGATACGCAGTATTTT. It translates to CASSSGVTGADTQYF.